The rows below give T cell receptor beta chains drawn from one sample of a study of blood T cell repertoires in COVID-19. The assay was immunoSEQ multiplex PCR, and TCRdb's table has in-frame clones only and misses some. The sample holds approximately 320,000 clones, roughly 85% seen once. Sequencing input: peripheral blood. These receptors were collected from a human donor in a cohort sampled during active COVID-19. Each CDR3 is given with its conserved first and last residue. Fields, in order: J gene, V gene, clone size, D gene, CDR3 DNA, CDR3 protein. A D gene is named only where the DNA matches it firmly. Expanded clones get a size class; other rows say once, few or many, or leave the size out.

J: TRBJ2-7
V: TRBV5-1
size: -
D: -
DNA: TGCGCCAGCAGTAAGACAGGCAACTCCTACGAGCAGTACTTC
CDR3: CASSKTGNSYEQYF

J: TRBJ2-7
V: TRBV2
size: -
D: -
DNA: TGTGCCAGCAGCAGGGGCGAGCAGTACTTC
CDR3: CASSRGEQYF

J: TRBJ1-2
V: TRBV2
size: -
D: -
DNA: TGTGCCAGCAGTGATGGGGGGGTCTATGGCTACACCTTC
CDR3: CASSDGGVYGYTF

J: TRBJ2-5
V: TRBV10-3
size: -
D: TRBD1
DNA: TGTGCCATCAGTGAGTCTAACAGGGGGCATTGGTCCATGGAGGGCCAAGAGACCCAGTACTTC
CDR3: CAISESNRGHWSMEGQETQYF

J: TRBJ2-3
V: TRBV24-1
size: -
D: TRBD2
DNA: TGTGCCACCAGTGATTCGGGGCGGGGGGACTTCACAGATACGCAGTATTTT
CDR3: CATSDSGRGDFTDTQYF

J: TRBJ2-3
V: TRBV18
size: -
D: -
DNA: TGTGCCAGCTCATGGCTAGCAGAGCTGACAGATACGCAGTATTTT
CDR3: CASSWLAELTDTQYF

J: TRBJ2-2
V: TRBV11-2
size: -
D: TRBD2
DNA: TGTGCCAGCAGCTCAACTCGCGGGGGGGCCGCGGCGGGGGAGCTGTTTTTT
CDR3: CASSSTRGGAAAGELFF

J: TRBJ1-5
V: TRBV4-1
size: -
D: TRBD1
DNA: TGCGCCAGCAGCCTACAGGGGAGCAATCAGCCCCAGCATTTT
CDR3: CASSLQGSNQPQHF

J: TRBJ2-7
V: TRBV3-1/TRBV3-2
size: -
D: -
DNA: TGTGCCAGCAGCTCGGACTTCTACGAGCAGTACTTC
CDR3: CASSSDFYEQYF

J: TRBJ2-3
V: TRBV11-2
size: -
D: -
DNA: TGTGCCAGCAGCTCCGGACTACTAATTCGAGATACGCAGTATTTT
CDR3: CASSSGLLIRDTQYF

J: TRBJ1-2
V: TRBV18
size: -
D: -
DNA: TGTGCCAGCTCACCACCGGTGGAGGGGTTTAGTTCTGGTGGCTACACCTTC
CDR3: CASSPPVEGFSSGGYTF

J: TRBJ2-2
V: TRBV5-1
size: -
D: TRBD2
DNA: TGCGCCAGCAGCGGGCCGACTAGCGGGAACACCGGGGAGCTGTTTTTT
CDR3: CASSGPTSGNTGELFF

J: TRBJ1-4
V: TRBV6-5
size: once
D: TRBD1
DNA: TGTGCCAGCAGTTCCTCACAGGGGCTTAATGAAAAACTGTTTTTT
CDR3: CASSSSQGLNEKLFF

J: TRBJ1-2
V: TRBV3-1/TRBV3-2
size: -
D: -
DNA: TGTGCCAGCAGCCCGATCCCCGTGGCGGGCTATGGCTACACCTTC
CDR3: CASSPIPVAGYGYTF

J: TRBJ2-2
V: TRBV12-5
size: few
D: -
DNA: TGTGCTAGTGGTCAGGGGACGGGATACACCGGGGAGCTGTTTTTT
CDR3: CASGQGTGYTGELFF

J: TRBJ2-2
V: TRBV30
size: -
D: -
DNA: TGTGCCTGGAACGGGGGGCCCGGGGAGCTGTTTTTT
CDR3: CAWNGGPGELFF

J: TRBJ2-7
V: TRBV15
size: -
D: -
DNA: TGTGCCACCAGCAGTTCGGGCGAGCAGTACTTC
CDR3: CATSSSGEQYF

J: TRBJ2-3
V: TRBV5-8
size: -
D: TRBD2
DNA: TGTGCCAGCAGCTCGGCGGGGGTGGGACGCTTCACAGATACGCAGTATTTT
CDR3: CASSSAGVGRFTDTQYF

J: TRBJ1-3
V: TRBV6-5
size: few
D: TRBD1
DNA: TGTGCCAGCAGCCAGGGGGCTGGAAACACCATATATTTT
CDR3: CASSQGAGNTIYF

J: TRBJ2-3
V: TRBV5-4
size: -
D: -
DNA: TGTGCCAGCAGCTTGAAGAACAGGGGCACAGATACGCAGTATTTT
CDR3: CASSLKNRGTDTQYF

J: TRBJ2-7
V: TRBV5-1
size: -
D: -
DNA: TGCGCCAGCAGCCTGCTAACCTACGAGCAGTACTTC
CDR3: CASSLLTYEQYF

J: TRBJ2-3
V: TRBV5-1
size: -
D: -
DNA: TGCGCCAGCAGCTTGTTGGCGGGGCCCACAGATACGCAGTATTTT
CDR3: CASSLLAGPTDTQYF

J: TRBJ2-7
V: TRBV6-5
size: -
D: TRBD1
DNA: TGTGCCAGCACCCCAAGGGACAGGGACTACGAGCAGTACTTC
CDR3: CASTPRDRDYEQYF

J: TRBJ1-5
V: TRBV27
size: -
D: -
DNA: TGTGCCAGCAGTTTACTCAGGGAACTCAATCAGCCCCAGCATTTT
CDR3: CASSLLRELNQPQHF

J: TRBJ2-2
V: TRBV10-1
size: once
D: -
DNA: TGCGCCAGCAGTGAAGGAGGACCCTACACCGGGGAGCTGTTTTTT
CDR3: CASSEGGPYTGELFF

J: TRBJ1-6
V: TRBV28
size: once
D: TRBD1
DNA: TGTGCCAGCAGACAGGGGGTTTCGGGAAATTCACCCCTCCACTTT
CDR3: CASRQGVSGNSPLHF

J: TRBJ2-6
V: TRBV29-1
size: -
D: -
DNA: TGCAGCGTTGTAGGGAGGTCCCCGAACTCTGGGGCCAACGTCCTGACTTTC
CDR3: CSVVGRSPNSGANVLTF

J: TRBJ2-7
V: TRBV14
size: -
D: -
DNA: TGTGCCAGCAGCCAGGGGGCAACGACCACCTACGAGCAGTACTTC
CDR3: CASSQGATTTYEQYF

J: TRBJ2-7
V: TRBV28
size: -
D: TRBD1
DNA: TGTGCCAGCGGGGCCGGACAGGGTCTCCCTAGACCCTACGAGCAGTACTTC
CDR3: CASGAGQGLPRPYEQYF

J: TRBJ2-5
V: TRBV6-5
size: -
D: TRBD2
DNA: TGTGCCTTAGGGCGGGGGGAGGAGACCCAGTACTTC
CDR3: CALGRGEETQYF

J: TRBJ2-1
V: TRBV5-5
size: once
D: TRBD2
DNA: TGTGCCAGCAGCACCCCGACTAGCGGCTCCTACAATGAGCAGTTCTTC
CDR3: CASSTPTSGSYNEQFF

J: TRBJ1-1
V: TRBV29-1
size: once
D: TRBD1
DNA: TGCAGCGTTGTCCCCCAGGGGGCTGGGGTCACTGAAGCTTTCTTT
CDR3: CSVVPQGAGVTEAFF

J: TRBJ2-5
V: TRBV6-1
size: -
D: TRBD2
DNA: TGTGCCAGCAGTGAAGTAGGAGGGACTAGCGATGAGACCCAGTACTTC
CDR3: CASSEVGGTSDETQYF

J: TRBJ2-1
V: TRBV20-1
size: few
D: -
DNA: TGCAGTGCATCAATCCGGAATGAGCAGTTCTTC
CDR3: CSASIRNEQFF

J: TRBJ1-1
V: TRBV5-6
size: -
D: TRBD1
DNA: TGTGCCAGCAGCCCTCCGGGACAGTTATTAGCTTTCTTT
CDR3: CASSPPGQLLAFF

J: TRBJ1-1
V: TRBV10-2
size: -
D: -
DNA: TGCGCCAGCAGTGAGTCCCGGGGGGATGCGACTGAAGCTTTCTTT
CDR3: CASSESRGDATEAFF

J: TRBJ1-5
V: TRBV12-3/TRBV12-4
size: -
D: -
DNA: TGTGCCAGCAGTTTTCAGGGAAATCAGCCCCAGCATTTT
CDR3: CASSFQGNQPQHF

J: TRBJ2-3
V: TRBV23-1
size: -
D: TRBD2
DNA: TGCGCCAGCAGTCAATTTCCTAGCGGGGGAGATTACCCATCTAGCACAGATACGCAGTATTTT
CDR3: CASSQFPSGGDYPSSTDTQYF

J: TRBJ1-2
V: TRBV24-1
size: -
D: -
DNA: TGTGCCACCAGTGATTTTAGCACAGGCTATGGCTACACCTTC
CDR3: CATSDFSTGYGYTF

J: TRBJ1-6
V: TRBV19
size: -
D: -
DNA: TGTGCCTCCCGGTTGTCGTTCGGTTCACCCCTCCACTTT
CDR3: CASRLSFGSPLHF

J: TRBJ1-2
V: TRBV5-1
size: -
D: -
DNA: TGCGCCAGCAGCTTGTATCAGGGTAACTATGGCTACACCTTC
CDR3: CASSLYQGNYGYTF